This entry concerns a single T cell receptor (beta chain). Its cognate antigen is unknown. This record comes from a study of shared clonotypes between healthy human individuals. Regarding the study as a whole: Naive subsets typically showed greater estimated richness than memory subsets.

The CDR3 covers 16 residues. The trim removed 2 bases at V and 7 bases at J, leaving 11 bases unmatched. The V gene's germline CDR1 is SGHNT and CDR2 YENEEA. Here immunoSEQ multiplex PCR was the method, and the copy in TCRdb shows in-frame clones only, minus some. The table lists roughly 2.4 million clones, approximately 95% of them singletons. V usage is TRBV11-3 and J usage is TRBJ2-1; 7 bases match TRBD2. The source is a young man in good health. Sequencing was done on a sample of naive CD4+ T cells sorted from blood. Subset here: CD45RA+ positively selected. In nucleotides, the CDR3 is TGTGCCAGCAGCTTACTCGACAGCTTGGGAGGGAATGAGCAGTTCTTC. It encodes CASSLLDSLGGNEQFF.